This T cell receptor (beta chain) was identified during a study of blood T cell repertoires in COVID-19. Whole-study context: Italy, Spain and the United States were the sources of the convalescent and acute COVID-19 samples.

The germline gives CDR1 LNHDA, CDR2 SQIVND (reference sequence). Trimming cost V 5 bases and J 5 bases; bases outside gene matches: 12. The CDR3 length is 18 residues. In the original analysis: Counts of nucleated cells, estimated from reference gene primer amplification, were obtained. Method: immunoSEQ multiplex PCR; TCRdb's copy keeps in-frame clones and lacks some. V and J calls and clone size are as listed in that table; D and trimming were resolved from the DNA. The table has hundreds of thousands of clones, roughly 88% seen once. This clonotype was obtained from a human donor in a cohort sampled during active COVID-19. Material for sequencing was peripheral blood. The chain carries TRBV19 and TRBJ2-6; 10 nucleotides agree with TRBD1. CDR3 loop: CASSPDGTGALRANVLTF. DNA of the CDR3: TGTGCCAGTAGTCCAGACGGGACAGGGGCTTTGAGGGCCAACGTCCTGACTTTC. The whole variable domain, remainder taken from reference TRBV19 and TRBJ2-6, is DGGITQSPKYLFRKEGQNVTLSCEQNLNHDAMYWYRQDPGQGLRLIYYSQIVNDFQKGDIAEGYSVSREKKESFPLTVTSAQKNPTAFYLCASSPDGTGALRANVLTFGAGSRLTVL.